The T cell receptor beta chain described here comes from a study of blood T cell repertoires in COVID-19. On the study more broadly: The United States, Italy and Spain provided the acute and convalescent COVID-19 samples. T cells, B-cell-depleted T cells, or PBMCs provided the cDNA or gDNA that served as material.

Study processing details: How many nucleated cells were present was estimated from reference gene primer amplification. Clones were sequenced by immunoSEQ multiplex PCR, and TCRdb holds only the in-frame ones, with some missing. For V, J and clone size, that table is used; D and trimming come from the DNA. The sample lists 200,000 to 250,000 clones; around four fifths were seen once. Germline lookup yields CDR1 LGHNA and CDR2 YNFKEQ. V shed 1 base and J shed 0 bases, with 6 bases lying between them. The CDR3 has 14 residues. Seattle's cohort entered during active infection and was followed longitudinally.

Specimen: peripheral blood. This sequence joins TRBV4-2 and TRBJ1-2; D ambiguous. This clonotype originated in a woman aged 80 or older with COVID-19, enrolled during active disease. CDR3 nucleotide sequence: TGTGCCAGCAGCCAAGTATCGGCTAACTATGGCTACACCTTC. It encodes CASSQVSANYGYTF.